This passage covers 5 T cell receptor beta chains from one sample sequenced in a study of OX40 agonist ivuxolimab in advanced cancers. TCRdb's copy holds only in-frame clones and misses some; the assay was immunoSEQ multiplex PCR. The sample records some 66,000 clones, around 86% being singletons. The sample in question was CD4+ or CD8+ T cells sorted from blood, obtained in a trial of the OX40 agonist ivuxolimab. The receptor source for this set is an adult with an advanced solid tumor such as melanoma, head and neck, liver or kidney cancer.

This chain joins TRBV29-1 and TRBJ2-1; TRBD1 matches at 7 bases. CDR1 is SQVTM, CDR2 ANQGSEA, per germline. J lost 3 bases, V lost 8 bases, and 7 bases had no gene match. This CDR3 has 13 residues. CDR3 sequence: CSCQGDNYNEQFF. CDR3 DNA: TGCAGCTGTCAGGGGGATAACTACAATGAGCAGTTCTTC.

The gene calls are TRBV4-3 and TRBJ2-1; possibly TRBD1 or TRBD2 for D (6 bases each). Trimming left V 1 base short and J 7 bases short, with 20 bases between. CDR1 and CDR2 (germline): LGHNA, YSLEER. This CDR3 region has 17 residues. For the CDR3, the DNA is TGCGCCAGCAGCCAAGTTATTATAGGGGGGCGGTGGAATGAGCAGTTCTTC. Encoded protein: CASSQVIIGGRWNEQFF.

The CDR3 here is CASSGYRDRNTEAFF. The CDR3 DNA sequence: TGTGCCAGTAGTGGATACCGGGACAGGAACACTGAAGCTTTCTTT. The genes are TRBV19 and TRBJ1-1; 7 bases are a match to TRBD1. V trimming: 5 bases; J trimming: 1 base; junction bases outside the gene matches: 7. Germline CDR1 is LNHDA and CDR2 is SQIVND (reference sequence). The CDR3 is 15 amino acids.

V usage is TRBV25-1 and J usage is TRBJ1-3, with 7 bases fitting TRBD1. Germline V CDR1 and CDR2: MGHDK, SYGVNS. V shed 6 bases, J shed 2 bases, and the junction held 7 bases outside the gene matches. CDR3 length: 15 amino acids. CDR3 in DNA: TGTGCCAGCAGCGCATCCGGGACAGCTGGAAACACCATATATTTT. It codes for CASSASGTAGNTIYF.

The chain links TRBV19 to TRBJ1-1, with unresolved D. The CDR3 is 11 residues long. CDR1 is LNHDA, CDR2 SQIVND, per germline (reference sequence). V was pared by 9 bases and J by 6 bases, with 11 bases between. The CDR3 region has the DNA TGTGCCAGCGGCGGTAGGGCTGAAGCTTTCTTT. This encodes CASGGRAEAFF.